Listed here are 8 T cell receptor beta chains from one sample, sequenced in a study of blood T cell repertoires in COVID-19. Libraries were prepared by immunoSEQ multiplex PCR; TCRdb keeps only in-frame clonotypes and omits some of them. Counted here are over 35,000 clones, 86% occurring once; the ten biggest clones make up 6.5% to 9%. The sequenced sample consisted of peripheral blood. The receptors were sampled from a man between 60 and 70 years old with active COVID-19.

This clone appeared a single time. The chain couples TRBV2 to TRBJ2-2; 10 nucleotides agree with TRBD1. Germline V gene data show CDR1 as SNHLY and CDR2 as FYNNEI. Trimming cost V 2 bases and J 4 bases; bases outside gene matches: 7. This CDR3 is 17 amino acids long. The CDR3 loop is CASSERAGTGVTGELFF. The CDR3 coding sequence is TGTGCCAGCAGTGAAAGAGCCGGGACAGGGGTCACCGGGGAGCTGTTTTTT.

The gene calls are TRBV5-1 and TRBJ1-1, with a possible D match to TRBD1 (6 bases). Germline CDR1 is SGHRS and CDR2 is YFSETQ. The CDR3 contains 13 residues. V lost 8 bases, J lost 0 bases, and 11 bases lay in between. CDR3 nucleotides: TGCGCCAGACAAGGGGGACTGAACACTGAAGCTTTCTTT. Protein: CARQGGLNTEAFF. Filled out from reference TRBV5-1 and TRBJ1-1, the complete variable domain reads KAGVTQTPRYLIKTRGQQVTLSCSPISGHRSVSWYQQTPGQGLQFLFEYFSETQRNKGNFPGRFSGRQFSNSRSEMNVSTLELGDSALYLCARQGGLNTEAFFGQGTRLTVV.

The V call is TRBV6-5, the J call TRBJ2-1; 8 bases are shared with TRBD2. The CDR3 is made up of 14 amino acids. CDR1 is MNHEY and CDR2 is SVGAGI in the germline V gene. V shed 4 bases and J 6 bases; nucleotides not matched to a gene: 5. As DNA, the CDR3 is TGTGCCAGCAGTTTTCGGGGGGGCCCCAATGAGCAGTTCTTC. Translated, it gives CASSFRGGPNEQFF.

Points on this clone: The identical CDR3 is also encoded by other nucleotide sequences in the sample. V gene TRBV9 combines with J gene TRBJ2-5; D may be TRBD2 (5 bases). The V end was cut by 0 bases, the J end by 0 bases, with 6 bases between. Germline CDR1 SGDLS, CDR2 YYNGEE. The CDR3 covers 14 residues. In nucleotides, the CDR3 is TGTGCCAGCAGCGTAGGGGGAGACCAAGAGACCCAGTACTTC. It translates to CASSVGGDQETQYF.

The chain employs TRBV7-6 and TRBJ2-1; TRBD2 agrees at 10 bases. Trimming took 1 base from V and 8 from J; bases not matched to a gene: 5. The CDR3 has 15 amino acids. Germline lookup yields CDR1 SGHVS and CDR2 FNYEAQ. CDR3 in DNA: TGTGCCAGCAGCTTAGTACTAGCGGGATGGGATGAGCAGTTCTTC. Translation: CASSLVLAGWDEQFF.

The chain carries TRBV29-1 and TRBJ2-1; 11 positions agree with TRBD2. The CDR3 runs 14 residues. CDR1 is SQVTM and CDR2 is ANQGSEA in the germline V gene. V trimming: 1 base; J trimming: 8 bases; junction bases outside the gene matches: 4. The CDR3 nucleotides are TGCAGCGTTGAAGGACTAGCGGGAAGGGATGAGCAGTTCTTC. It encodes CSVEGLAGRDEQFF.

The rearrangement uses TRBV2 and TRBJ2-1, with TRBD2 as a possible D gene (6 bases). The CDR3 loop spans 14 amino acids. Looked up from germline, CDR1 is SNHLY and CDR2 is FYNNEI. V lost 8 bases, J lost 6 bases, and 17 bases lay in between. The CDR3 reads CASGRSGYLNEQFF. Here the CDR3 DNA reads TGTGCCAGCGGTCGTAGCGGATACCTCAATGAGCAGTTCTTC.

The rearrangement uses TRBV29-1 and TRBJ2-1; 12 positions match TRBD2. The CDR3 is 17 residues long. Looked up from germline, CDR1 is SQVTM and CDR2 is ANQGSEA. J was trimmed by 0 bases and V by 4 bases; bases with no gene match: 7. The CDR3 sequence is CSVVGTSGRSSYNEQFF. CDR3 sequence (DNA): TGCAGCGTTGTAGGGACTAGCGGGCGGAGCTCCTACAATGAGCAGTTCTTC.